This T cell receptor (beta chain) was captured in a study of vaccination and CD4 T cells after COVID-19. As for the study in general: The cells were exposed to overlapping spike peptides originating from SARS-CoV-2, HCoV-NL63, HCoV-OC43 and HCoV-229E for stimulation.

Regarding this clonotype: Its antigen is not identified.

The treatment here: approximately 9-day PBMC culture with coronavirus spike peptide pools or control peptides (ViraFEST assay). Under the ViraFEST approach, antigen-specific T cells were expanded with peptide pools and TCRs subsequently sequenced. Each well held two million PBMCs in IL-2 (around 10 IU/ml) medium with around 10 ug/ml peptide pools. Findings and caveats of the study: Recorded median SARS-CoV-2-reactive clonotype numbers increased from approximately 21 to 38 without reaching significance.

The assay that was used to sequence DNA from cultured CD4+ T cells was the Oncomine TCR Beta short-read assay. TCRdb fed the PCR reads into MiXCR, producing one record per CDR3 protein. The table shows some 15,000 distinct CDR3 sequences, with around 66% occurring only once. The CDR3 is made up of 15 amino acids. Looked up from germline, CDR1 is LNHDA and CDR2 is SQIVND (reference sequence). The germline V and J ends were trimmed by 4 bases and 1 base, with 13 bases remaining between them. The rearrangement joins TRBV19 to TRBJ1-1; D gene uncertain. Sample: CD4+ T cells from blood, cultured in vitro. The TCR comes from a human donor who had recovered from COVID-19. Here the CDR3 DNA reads TGTGCCAGTAGTAGGGGAAGGTGGGAGAACACTGAAGCTTTCTTT. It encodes CASSRGRWENTEAFF. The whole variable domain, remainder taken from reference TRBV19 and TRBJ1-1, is DGGITQSPKYLFRKEGQNVTLSCEQNLNHDAMYWYRQDPGQGLRLIYYSQIVNDFQKGDIAEGYSVSREKKESFPLTVTSAQKNPTAFYLCASSRGRWENTEAFFGQGTRLTVV.